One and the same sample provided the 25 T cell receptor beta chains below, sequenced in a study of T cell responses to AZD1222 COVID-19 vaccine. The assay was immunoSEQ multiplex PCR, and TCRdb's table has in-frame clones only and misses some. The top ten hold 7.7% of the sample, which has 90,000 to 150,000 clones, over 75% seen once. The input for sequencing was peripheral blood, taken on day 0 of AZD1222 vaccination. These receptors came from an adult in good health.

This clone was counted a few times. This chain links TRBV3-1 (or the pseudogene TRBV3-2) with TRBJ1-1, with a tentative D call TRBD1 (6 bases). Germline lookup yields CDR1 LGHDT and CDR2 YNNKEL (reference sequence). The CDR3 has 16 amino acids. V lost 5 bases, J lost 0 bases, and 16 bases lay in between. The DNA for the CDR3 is TGTGCCAGCAGCAAATCGACAGGAGTCATGAACACTGAAGCTTTCTTT. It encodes CASSKSTGVMNTEAFF.

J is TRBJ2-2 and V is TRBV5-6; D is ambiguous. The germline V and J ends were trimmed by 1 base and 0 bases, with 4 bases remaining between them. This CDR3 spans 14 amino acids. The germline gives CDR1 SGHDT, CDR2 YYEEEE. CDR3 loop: CASSLRTNTGELFF. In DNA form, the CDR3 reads TGTGCCAGCAGCTTGCGGACGAACACCGGGGAGCTGTTTTTT.

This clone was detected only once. Written as DNA, the CDR3 is TGTGCCAGCAGCTTGTGGGTCAGGGGGCCTGGAAACACCATATATTTT. It yields the protein CASSLWVRGPGNTIYF. V and J are TRBV5-5 and TRBJ1-3; 8 nucleotides align to TRBD1. From germline, CDR1 is SGHKS and CDR2 YYEKEE (reference sequence). The CDR3 is made up of 16 amino acids. With 1 base clipped from V and 2 bases from J, the junction kept 5 bases outside the gene matches.

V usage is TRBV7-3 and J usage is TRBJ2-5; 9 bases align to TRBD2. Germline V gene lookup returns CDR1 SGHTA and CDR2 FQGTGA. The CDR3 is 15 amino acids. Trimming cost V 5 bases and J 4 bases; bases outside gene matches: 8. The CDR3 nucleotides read TGTGCCAGCAGCCCGGGGACTAGCCGTCCAGAGACCCAGTACTTC. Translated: CASSPGTSRPETQYF.

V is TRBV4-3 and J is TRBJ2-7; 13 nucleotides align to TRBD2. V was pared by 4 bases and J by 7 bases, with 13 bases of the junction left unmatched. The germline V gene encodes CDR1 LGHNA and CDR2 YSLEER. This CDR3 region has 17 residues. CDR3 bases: TGCGCCAGCAGCCTCTCCTGGACTAGCGGGAGCGCTTTAGAGCAGTACTTC. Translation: CASSLSWTSGSALEQYF.

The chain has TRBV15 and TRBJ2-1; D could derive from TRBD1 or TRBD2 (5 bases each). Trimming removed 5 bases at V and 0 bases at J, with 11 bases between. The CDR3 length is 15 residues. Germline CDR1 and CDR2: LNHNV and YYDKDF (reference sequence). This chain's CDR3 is CATSSGTSSYNEQFF. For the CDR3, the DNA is TGTGCCACCAGCTCCGGGACCAGCTCCTACAATGAGCAGTTCTTC.

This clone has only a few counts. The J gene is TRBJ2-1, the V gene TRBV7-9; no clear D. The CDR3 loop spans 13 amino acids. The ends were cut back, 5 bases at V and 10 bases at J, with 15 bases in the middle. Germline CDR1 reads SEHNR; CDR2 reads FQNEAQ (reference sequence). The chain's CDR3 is CASSPVGLREQFF. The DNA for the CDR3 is TGTGCCAGCAGCCCCGTTGGGCTTAGGGAGCAGTTCTTC.

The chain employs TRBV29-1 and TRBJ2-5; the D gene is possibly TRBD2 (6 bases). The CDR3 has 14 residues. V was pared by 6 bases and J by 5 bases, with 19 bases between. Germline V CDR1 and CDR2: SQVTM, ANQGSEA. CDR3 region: CSVDGGLHGETQYF. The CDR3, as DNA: TGCAGCGTCGATGGAGGACTACACGGGGAGACCCAGTACTTC.

The CDR3 DNA sequence: TGTGCCAGCAACGCCCCTCTCGGCATTCAGTACTTC. This encodes CASNAPLGIQYF. The chain couples TRBV2 to TRBJ2-4; D not resolved. The V gene lost 7 bases and the J gene lost 9 bases, with 13 bases spanning the gap. CDR3 length: 12 residues. In germline, CDR1 is SNHLY, CDR2 FYNNEI.

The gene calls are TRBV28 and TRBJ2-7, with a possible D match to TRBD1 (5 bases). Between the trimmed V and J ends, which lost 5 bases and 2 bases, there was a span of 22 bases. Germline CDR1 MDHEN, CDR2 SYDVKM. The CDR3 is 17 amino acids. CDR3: CASSNPPDSMRAYEQYF. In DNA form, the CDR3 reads TGTGCCAGCAGTAATCCACCCGACAGCATGCGAGCCTACGAGCAGTACTTC.

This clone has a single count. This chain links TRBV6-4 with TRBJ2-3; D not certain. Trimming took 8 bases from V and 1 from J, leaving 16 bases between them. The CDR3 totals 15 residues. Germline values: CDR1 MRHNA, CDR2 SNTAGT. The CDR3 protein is CASGPAVEGTDTQYF. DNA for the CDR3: TGTGCCAGCGGGCCCGCGGTAGAGGGCACAGATACGCAGTATTTT.

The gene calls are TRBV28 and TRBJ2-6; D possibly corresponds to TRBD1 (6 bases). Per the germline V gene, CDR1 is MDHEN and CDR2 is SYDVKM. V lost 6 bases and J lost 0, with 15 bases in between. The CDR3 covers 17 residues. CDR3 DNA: TGTGCCAGCAGGAGAGGGACACGGACCTCTGGGGCCAACGTCCTGACTTTC. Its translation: CASRRGTRTSGANVLTF.

CDR3 in DNA: TGTGCCAGCAGCCATGCCGGGGGGGCCGGCGATGCAGATACGCAGTATTTT. Amino acid sequence: CASSHAGGAGDADTQYF. This sequence joins TRBV4-2 and TRBJ2-3; 8 nucleotides line up with TRBD2. After removal of 3 bases from V and 4 bases from J, the junction contained 12 bases not matched to a gene. The CDR3 runs 17 residues. Germline loops: CDR1 LGHNA, CDR2 YNFKEQ.

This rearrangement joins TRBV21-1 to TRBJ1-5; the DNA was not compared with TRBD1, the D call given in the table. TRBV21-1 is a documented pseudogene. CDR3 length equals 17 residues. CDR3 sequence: CASSKLGQGVRKQPQHF. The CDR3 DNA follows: TGTGCCAGCAGCAAACTGGGGCAGGGGGTAAGAAAGCAGCCCCAGCATTTT.

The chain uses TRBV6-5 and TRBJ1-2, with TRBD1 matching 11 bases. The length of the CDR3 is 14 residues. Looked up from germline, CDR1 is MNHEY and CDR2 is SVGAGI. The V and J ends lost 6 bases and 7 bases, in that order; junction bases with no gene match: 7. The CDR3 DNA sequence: TGTGCCAGCAGGAGGGACAGGGGGGTGGGTGGCTACACCTTC. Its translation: CASRRDRGVGGYTF.

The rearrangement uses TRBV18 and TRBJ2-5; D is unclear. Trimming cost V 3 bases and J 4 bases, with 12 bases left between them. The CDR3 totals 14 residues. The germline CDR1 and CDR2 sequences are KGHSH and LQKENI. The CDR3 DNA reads TGTGCCAGCTCACCGGATCGATCCGGAGAGACCCAGTACTTC. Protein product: CASSPDRSGETQYF.

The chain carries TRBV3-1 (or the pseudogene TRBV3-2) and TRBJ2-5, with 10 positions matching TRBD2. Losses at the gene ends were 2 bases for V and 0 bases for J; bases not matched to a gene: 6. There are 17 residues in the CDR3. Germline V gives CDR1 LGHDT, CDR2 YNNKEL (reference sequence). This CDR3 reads CASSQPGLAAYQETQYF. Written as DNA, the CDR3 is TGTGCCAGCAGCCAACCCGGACTAGCGGCGTACCAAGAGACCCAGTACTTC.

The chain's CDR3 is CATRQEVNEQFF. CDR3 in DNA: TGTGCCACCCGACAGGAGGTCAATGAGCAGTTCTTC. V usage is TRBV19 and J usage is TRBJ2-1; a weak D match, TRBD1 (6 bases). The CDR3 has 12 residues. From germline, CDR1 is LNHDA and CDR2 SQIVND (reference sequence). V lost 10 bases, J lost 6 bases, and 13 bases lay in between.

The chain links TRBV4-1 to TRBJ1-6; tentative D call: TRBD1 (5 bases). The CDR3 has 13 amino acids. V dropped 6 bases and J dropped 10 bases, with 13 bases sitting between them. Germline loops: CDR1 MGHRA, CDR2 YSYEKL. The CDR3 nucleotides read TGCGCCAGCAGTCCCAGGGCTCGGTCACCCCTCCACTTT. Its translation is CASSPRARSPLHF.

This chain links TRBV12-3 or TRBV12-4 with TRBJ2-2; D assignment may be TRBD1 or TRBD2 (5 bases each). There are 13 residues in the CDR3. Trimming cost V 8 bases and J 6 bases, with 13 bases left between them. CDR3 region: CASDLVGAGELFF. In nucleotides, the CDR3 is TGTGCCAGCGATCTTGTGGGGGCCGGGGAGCTGTTTTTT.

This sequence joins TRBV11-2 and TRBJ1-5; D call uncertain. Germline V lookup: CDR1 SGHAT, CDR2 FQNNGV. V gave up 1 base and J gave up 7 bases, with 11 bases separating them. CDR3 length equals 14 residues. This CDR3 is CASSLGRTQQPQHF. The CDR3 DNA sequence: TGTGCCAGCAGCTTAGGAAGGACGCAGCAGCCCCAGCATTTT.

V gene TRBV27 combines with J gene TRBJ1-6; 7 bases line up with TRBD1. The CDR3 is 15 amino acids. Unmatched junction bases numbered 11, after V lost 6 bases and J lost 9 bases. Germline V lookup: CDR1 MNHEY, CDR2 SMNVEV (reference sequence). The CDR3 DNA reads TGTGCCAGCAGAACCGCCGGGACAGACGGTTCACCCCTCCACTTT. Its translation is CASRTAGTDGSPLHF.

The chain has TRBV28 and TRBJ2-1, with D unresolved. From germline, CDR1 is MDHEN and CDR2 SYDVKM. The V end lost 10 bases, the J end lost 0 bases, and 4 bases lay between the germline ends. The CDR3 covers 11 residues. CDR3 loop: CATSSYNEQFF. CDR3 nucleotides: TGTGCCACTAGCTCCTACAATGAGCAGTTCTTC.

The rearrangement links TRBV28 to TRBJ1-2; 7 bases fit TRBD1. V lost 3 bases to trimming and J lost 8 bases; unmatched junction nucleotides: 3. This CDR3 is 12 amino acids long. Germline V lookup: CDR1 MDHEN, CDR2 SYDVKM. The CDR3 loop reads CASSFRGHGYTF. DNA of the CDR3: TGTGCCAGCAGTTTTAGGGGGCACGGCTACACCTTC.

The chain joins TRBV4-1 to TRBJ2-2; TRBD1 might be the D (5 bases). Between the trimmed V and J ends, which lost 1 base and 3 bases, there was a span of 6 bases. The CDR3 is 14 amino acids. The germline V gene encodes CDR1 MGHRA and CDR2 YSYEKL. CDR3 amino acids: CASSQGGDTGELFF. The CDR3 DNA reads TGCGCCAGCAGCCAAGGGGGCGACACCGGGGAGCTGTTTTTT.